A selection of T cell receptor beta chains follows, all from one sample in a study of blood T cell repertoires in COVID-19. Measured with immunoSEQ multiplex PCR; TCRdb has only the in-frame clones, and not every one. The sample consists of some 120,000 clones, around 80% of them appearing once. The sequenced sample consisted of peripheral blood. These receptors were collected from a man between 65 and 85 years old with acute or convalescent COVID-19. The CDR3 runs from the conserved cysteine through the conserved F or W.

>TRBV5-1|TRBJ2-3
CASSLGGLTSRDTQYF
>TRBV12-3/TRBV12-4|TRBJ1-1
CASSFGNTEAFF
>TRBV6-5|TRBJ2-2
CASTTTGGAGELFF
>TRBV7-3|TRBJ2-2
CASSLGPTGELFF
>TRBV7-8|TRBJ1-5
CASSLFLGQPQHF
>TRBV6-5|TRBJ2-7
CASTVRRDSYEQYF
>TRBV4-1|TRBJ2-3
CASSQDFQRGLAGNTDTQYF
>TRBV15|TRBJ1-6
CATSRGAEYNSPLHF
>TRBV11-2|TRBJ1-6
CASSQSRGSYNSPLHF
>TRBV7-2|TRBJ1-5
CASSPTSNQPQHF
>TRBV19|TRBJ1-1
CASSKGQGIWRNTEAFF
>TRBV5-1|TRBJ2-3
CASSSLRGLGDTQYF
>TRBV12-5|TRBJ2-2
CASGSTSLRDRSTGELFF
>TRBV5-1|TRBJ2-3
CASSPRDRGPDTQYF
>TRBV4-1|TRBJ2-5
CASSLHGKGGETQYF
>TRBV7-2|TRBJ1-5
CASSLALLGQGSQPQHF
>TRBV9|TRBJ1-6
CASSGQGGLHSPGYNSPLHF
>TRBV6-1|TRBJ2-6
CASSEQAQGYALTF
>TRBV6-1|TRBJ1-5
CASSESRGGGANQPQHF
>TRBV5-1|TRBJ2-3
CASSSGLLGTDTQYF
>TRBV2|TRBJ1-5
CASGSGGPYQPQHF
>TRBV3-1/TRBV3-2|TRBJ2-2
CASSQLQGAGELFF
>TRBV11-2|TRBJ2-7
CASSLERGSEQYF
>TRBV9|TRBJ2-1
CASSQDRGPYNEQFF
>TRBV18|TRBJ2-1
CASSPLRRTNEQFF
>TRBV24-1|TRBJ2-6
CATSERSTGASSGANVLTF
>TRBV15|TRBJ1-2
CATSSGQGEGYTF
>TRBV7-9|TRBJ1-4
CASSPRVGNEKLFF
>TRBV6-6|TRBJ2-1
CASSPTTSGGAYNEQFF
>TRBV6-5|TRBJ2-3
CASKSTTDTQYF
>TRBV28|TRBJ2-7
CASSLSLSTLSYEQYF
>TRBV18|TRBJ2-2
CASSPFTQRNTGELFF
>TRBV7-9|TRBJ1-3
CASSSPSGVPSSGNTIYF
>TRBV5-4|TRBJ1-6
CASSYTGGGYNSPLHF
>TRBV5-8|TRBJ1-5
CASSSYQGIPQHF
>TRBV2|TRBJ1-6
CASSEQAGDNSPLHF
>TRBV7-3|TRBJ2-3
CASSLTSGAGDTQYF
>TRBV12-5|TRBJ2-7
CASAHSTDSVSYEQYF
>TRBV2|TRBJ2-5
CASTKGAGRGETQYF
>TRBV7-2|TRBJ1-3
CASSSTGTGGSGNTIYF
>TRBV19|TRBJ1-2
CASSLNEGFVYGYTF
>TRBV7-3|TRBJ1-1
CASSLTGGDTEAFF
>TRBV7-9|TRBJ1-1
CASSLGTGGVNTEAFF
>TRBV6-1|TRBJ1-1
CASSDDRGLNTEAFF